This passage covers 29 T cell receptor beta chains from one sample sequenced in a study of blood T cell repertoires in COVID-19. The assay was immunoSEQ multiplex PCR, and TCRdb's table has in-frame clones only and misses some. In the table there are tens of thousands of clones, under 95% of which are singletons. Sample: peripheral blood. The source is a human donor in a cohort sampled during active COVID-19.

The genes are TRBV4-3 and TRBJ1-5; 8 bases are shared with TRBD1. Germline CDR1 and CDR2: LGHNA and YSLEER. Trimming at V came to 5 bases and at J to 0 bases, leaving 9 bases not matched to a gene. This CDR3 region has 17 residues. The CDR3 region is CASSAGTGLYSNQPQHF. In DNA form, the CDR3 reads TGCGCCAGCAGCGCCGGGACAGGACTTTATAGCAATCAGCCCCAGCATTTT.

The chain is built from TRBV28 and TRBJ2-7; TRBD2 matches at 7 bases. The junction had 3 bases not matched to a gene; V was cut back by 4 bases and J by 3 bases. The V gene's germline CDR1 is MDHEN and CDR2 SYDVKM. This CDR3 spans 13 amino acids. The CDR3, as DNA: TGTGCCAGCAGTTGGGGGGGGATCTACGAGCAGTACTTC. It yields the protein CASSWGGIYEQYF.

The chain combines TRBV5-4 with TRBJ1-6; D remains ambiguous. Trimming stripped 1 base from V and 5 bases from J, with 7 bases between. The germline V gene has CDR1 SGHNT and CDR2 YYREEE (reference sequence). CDR3 size: 14 residues. The CDR3 loop reads CASSLYADNSPLHF. The CDR3 DNA follows: TGTGCCAGCAGCTTGTACGCAGATAATTCACCCCTCCACTTT.

The V call is TRBV11-2, the J call TRBJ2-7; perhaps TRBD1 as D (5 bases). CDR1 is SGHAT, CDR2 FQNNGV, per germline. This CDR3 is built from 14 residues. V was cut by 3 bases and J by 6 bases, with 15 bases left in between. CDR3 loop: CASSFTTREGEQYF. CDR3 DNA sequence: TGTGCCAGCAGCTTTACCACCAGGGAAGGCGAGCAGTACTTC.

This chain links TRBV29-1 with TRBJ1-2; 7 bases match TRBD1. The CDR3 is 14 amino acids. V lost 5 bases to trimming and J lost 0 bases; unmatched junction nucleotides: 6. From germline, CDR1 is SQVTM and CDR2 ANQGSEA. The chain's CDR3 is CSVNRQGANYGYTF. The CDR3 nucleotides read TGCAGCGTTAATCGACAGGGCGCTAACTATGGCTACACCTTC.

This chain connects TRBV9 to TRBJ2-3, with 9 bases aligning to TRBD2. CDR1 and CDR2 (germline): SGDLS, YYNGEE. The ends lost 4 bases at V and 1 base at J; junction bases unmatched: 7. CDR3 length: 16 residues. The CDR3 loop is CASSTSGGSGTDTQYF. In nucleotides, the CDR3 is TGTGCCAGCAGCACAAGCGGGGGGTCTGGCACAGATACGCAGTATTTT.

The CDR3 protein is CASSLTDPYEQYF. The DNA for the CDR3 is TGTGCCAGCAGTCTAACAGACCCATACGAGCAGTACTTC. This sequence joins TRBV27 and TRBJ2-7; D gene unclear. The germline V and J ends were trimmed by 5 bases and 4 bases, with 12 bases remaining between them. Germline V gene lookup returns CDR1 MNHEY and CDR2 SMNVEV (reference sequence). The CDR3 has 13 amino acids.

The gene calls are TRBV6-1 and TRBJ2-4, with D possibly matching TRBD2 (5 bases). Germline loops: CDR1 MNHNS, CDR2 SASEGT. The CDR3 has 16 residues. V was shortened by 4 bases and J by 0 bases, with 13 bases between the two germline ends. CDR3 DNA sequence: TGTGCCAGCAGTGGGACGAGGGTCCTAGCCAAAAACATTCAGTACTTC. Its translation: CASSGTRVLAKNIQYF.

The chain links TRBV5-5 to TRBJ1-5; D gene unclear. Germline-derived CDR1 and CDR2 are SGHKS and YYEKEE (reference sequence). The CDR3 loop spans 17 amino acids. V was pared by 3 bases and J by 0 bases, with 16 bases between. This CDR3 reads CASSSRGSFNSNQPQHF. The CDR3 DNA reads TGTGCCAGCAGCTCCCGCGGAAGTTTTAATAGCAATCAGCCCCAGCATTTT.

This chain joins TRBV5-1 and TRBJ1-1, with no clear D. The CDR3 totals 15 residues. V lost 0 bases, J lost 3 bases, and 12 bases lay in between. Germline V gene lookup returns CDR1 SGHRS and CDR2 YFSETQ. In DNA, the CDR3 is TGCGCCAGCAGCTTGGAAAGTCAGTTTTACACTGAAGCTTTCTTT. Translating it yields CASSLESQFYTEAFF.

This clone was detected only a few times. The CDR3 protein is CASSRQGSNTEAFF. Here the CDR3 DNA reads TGTGCCAGCAGTCGACAGGGCTCAAACACTGAAGCTTTCTTT. The gene calls are TRBV2 and TRBJ1-1, with 7 bases aligning to TRBD1. The CDR3 covers 14 residues. CDR1 and CDR2 (germline): SNHLY, FYNNEI. Losses at the gene ends were 5 bases for V and 2 bases for J; bases not matched to a gene: 5.

This chain connects TRBV27 to TRBJ2-7; TRBD1 matches at 9 bases. The CDR3 covers 13 residues. V dropped 9 bases and J dropped 0; count of bases not matched to a gene: 3. Germline V gives CDR1 MNHEY, CDR2 SMNVEV (reference sequence). CDR3 protein: CASSTGGSYEQYF. Here the CDR3 DNA reads TGTGCCAGTTCGACAGGGGGCTCCTACGAGCAGTACTTC.

The V and J genes are TRBV10-3 and TRBJ1-1; D not certain. V was trimmed by 4 bases and J by 0 bases, leaving 12 bases between them. CDR1 ENHRY and CDR2 SYGVKD come from the germline V gene. CDR3 length: 15 amino acids. The CDR3 DNA sequence: TGTGCCATCAGTGTATACCGCGAGATGAACACTGAAGCTTTCTTT. Protein: CAISVYREMNTEAFF.

This CDR3 is CASSFGQGDTEAFF. CDR3 in DNA: TGTGCCAGCAGCTTCGGGCAGGGGGACACTGAAGCTTTCTTT. The chain couples TRBV7-3 to TRBJ1-1; 7 bases align to TRBD1. Germline CDR1 reads SGHTA; CDR2 reads FQGTGA. The CDR3 spans 14 residues. V lost 3 bases, J lost 3 bases, and 4 bases stayed unmatched.

A single count supports this clone. The V and J genes are TRBV7-2 and TRBJ2-6; D is uncertain. The germline V gene has CDR1 SGHTA and CDR2 FQGNSA. The CDR3 consists of 14 residues. The V end lost 3 bases, the J end lost 4 bases, and 7 bases lay between the germline ends. CDR3 residues: CASSFSLGANVLTF. The CDR3 coding sequence is TGTGCCAGCAGCTTCTCCCTGGGGGCCAACGTCCTGACTTTC.

This clone was counted once. This chain uses TRBV29-1 with TRBJ2-7; tentative D call: TRBD1 (6 bases). Trimming took off 4 bases at V and 3 bases at J, with 10 bases between the two ends. CDR3 length: 12 residues. CDR1 and CDR2 (germline): SQVTM, ANQGSEA. The CDR3 DNA sequence: TGCAGCGTTGCCACAGGGAACTACGAGCAGTACTTC. Amino acid sequence: CSVATGNYEQYF.

The chain recombines TRBV5-1 with TRBJ1-1; a weak D match, TRBD1 (5 bases). Trimming removed 1 base from V and 5 bases from J, with 6 bases in between. The CDR3 loop spans 12 amino acids. Germline CDR1 is SGHRS and CDR2 is YFSETQ. CDR3 in amino acids: CASSLSGTEAFF. The CDR3 nucleotides read TGCGCCAGCAGCTTGTCAGGGACTGAAGCTTTCTTT.

The CDR3 loop is CASSDPGGGPATGMNTEAFF. The DNA for the CDR3 is TGTGCCAGCAGCGACCCCGGTGGTGGCCCCGCGACAGGCATGAACACTGAAGCTTTCTTT. The chain is built from TRBV9 and TRBJ1-1, with D perhaps matching TRBD1 (6 bases). This CDR3 comprises 20 residues. From germline, CDR1 is SGDLS and CDR2 YYNGEE. The germline V and J ends were trimmed by 3 bases and 0 bases, with 27 bases remaining between them. Using reference TRBV9 and TRBJ1-1 for the parts outside the CDR3, the full variable domain is DSGVTQTPKHLITATGQRVTLRCSPRSGDLSVYWYQQSLDQGLQFLIQYYNGEERAKGNILERFSAQQFPDLHSELNLSSLELGDSALYFCASSDPGGGPATGMNTEAFFGQGTRLTVV.

The chain recombines TRBV10-1 with TRBJ1-5; D call uncertain. Germline CDR1 and CDR2: WNHNN and SYGVQD (reference sequence). V lost 9 bases to trimming and J lost 5 bases, with 8 bases between them. The CDR3 loop spans 11 amino acids. CDR3 region: CARTTYQPQHF. The CDR3 region has the DNA TGCGCCAGGACAACTTATCAGCCCCAGCATTTT.

The chain uses TRBV25-1 and TRBJ2-7; maybe TRBD1 (5 bases). Germline V CDR1 and CDR2: MGHDK, SYGVNS. There are 14 residues in the CDR3. V lost 1 base and J 5 bases, leaving 12 bases between the germline ends. In nucleotides, the CDR3 is TGTGCCAGCAGTGAATGGGGCAGATCCAACGAGCAGTACTTC. It specifies CASSEWGRSNEQYF.

The chain joins TRBV11-2 to TRBJ2-7; weak D call: TRBD2 (6 bases). CDR1 is SGHAT, CDR2 FQNNGV, per germline. The ends were cut back, 4 bases at V and 1 base at J, with 20 bases in the middle. The CDR3 totals 17 residues. The CDR3 here is CASSYFPQRVSSYEQYF. The CDR3 DNA follows: TGTGCCAGCAGCTACTTCCCACAGCGGGTGTCTTCCTACGAGCAGTACTTC.

The CDR3, as DNA: TGTGCCAGCAGCCAAGTGGGCAGGGCCGTCTCTGGAAACACCATATATTTT. Amino acids: CASSQVGRAVSGNTIYF. This rearrangement joins TRBV4-2 to TRBJ1-3, with a tentative D call TRBD1 (5 bases). The germline gives CDR1 LGHNA, CDR2 YNFKEQ. The CDR3 has 17 residues. Trimming took off 1 base at V and 0 bases at J, with 13 bases between the two ends.

This chain uses TRBV9 with TRBJ1-2, with 8 bases identical to TRBD1. V trimming: 5 bases; J trimming: 6 bases; junction bases outside the gene matches: 18. The germline CDR1 and CDR2 sequences are SGDLS and YYNGEE. CDR3 length equals 17 residues. CDR3 in DNA: TGTGCCAGCAGTCAAACCCCTATCCCCAGGGGGCGGGATGGCTACACCTTC. This encodes CASSQTPIPRGRDGYTF.

This rearrangement joins TRBV5-6 to TRBJ2-2, with D perhaps TRBD1 (5 bases). CDR1 is SGHDT and CDR2 is YYEEEE in the germline V gene. The ends were cut back, 2 bases at V and 4 bases at J, with 15 bases in the middle. The CDR3 covers 16 residues. In DNA, the CDR3 is TGTGCCAGCAGCTTTTCGTCAGGGTGGGCCACCGGGGAGCTGTTTTTT. It yields the protein CASSFSSGWATGELFF.

This chain links TRBV28 with TRBJ1-2; 8 bases fit TRBD1. V gave up 0 bases and J gave up 8 bases; unmatched junction bases: 2. The germline V gene has CDR1 MDHEN and CDR2 SYDVKM. CDR3 size: 13 residues. CDR3 nucleotide sequence: TGTGCCAGCAGTTTATGGGACAGGGAAGGCTACACCTTC. This sequence encodes CASSLWDREGYTF.

The chain links TRBV6-5 to TRBJ2-7; 7 bases agree with TRBD2. CDR1 and CDR2 (germline): MNHEY, SVGAGI. The junction had 4 bases not matched to a gene; V was cut back by 5 bases and J by 3 bases. This CDR3 is 13 amino acids long. The CDR3 here is CASSPPGGYEQYF. DNA of the CDR3: TGTGCCAGCAGTCCCCCGGGGGGCTACGAGCAGTACTTC.

The chain combines TRBV3-1 (or the pseudogene TRBV3-2) with TRBJ2-6; D is uncertain. CDR3 length: 17 amino acids. Germline CDR1 LGHDT, CDR2 YNNKEL (reference sequence). The V gene lost 1 base and the J gene lost 0 bases, with 10 bases spanning the gap. The CDR3 DNA reads TGTGCCAGCAGCCAAGTAATCCTGTTCTCTGGGGCCAACGTCCTGACTTTC. This codes for CASSQVILFSGANVLTF.

The chain links TRBV19 to TRBJ2-5; D perhaps matches TRBD1 (6 bases). Trimming removed 10 bases from V and 2 bases from J, with 14 bases in between. This CDR3 is built from 13 residues. Germline V lookup: CDR1 LNHDA, CDR2 SQIVND (reference sequence). CDR3 nucleotide sequence: TGTGCCACTTCACCGGGACAACAAGAGACCCAGTACTTC. Encoded protein: CATSPGQQETQYF.

The V and J genes are TRBV7-3 and TRBJ1-1; 9 bases map to TRBD1. J was trimmed by 6 bases and V by 5 bases; bases with no gene match: 7. CDR3 size: 14 residues. Germline V CDR1 and CDR2: SGHTA, FQGTGA. This chain's CDR3 is CASSLHRGHAEAFF. CDR3 DNA sequence: TGTGCCAGCAGCCTGCACAGGGGGCATGCTGAAGCTTTCTTT.